This T cell receptor beta chain originates from a study of long-term antiretroviral therapy in people with HIV. Broader study findings: Whichever time point was examined, clones expanded before ART dominated the repertoire.

It was version v3.0 of the immunoSEQ assay that was run at survey level. Data came from immunoSEQ multiplex PCR; TCRdb stores just in-frame clones and leaves some out. The repertoire holds 20,000 or so clones, with approximately 81% as singletons. The CDR3 consists of 8 residues. Germline V gene sequence: CDR1 SGHTA, CDR2 FQGNSA. Notes on this clone: Its antigen is unidentified. The junction differs from germline at one of its ends, possibly a read error.

The rearrangement joins TRBV7-2 to TRBJ2-5; D unclear. This receptor was obtained from a man aged 40-49 years with HIV. The input for sequencing was unsorted PBMCs, taken 0.1 years before starting antiretroviral therapy. This CDR3 is CASSLSDF. CDR3 DNA sequence: TGTGCCAGCAGTCTCAGCGACTTC.